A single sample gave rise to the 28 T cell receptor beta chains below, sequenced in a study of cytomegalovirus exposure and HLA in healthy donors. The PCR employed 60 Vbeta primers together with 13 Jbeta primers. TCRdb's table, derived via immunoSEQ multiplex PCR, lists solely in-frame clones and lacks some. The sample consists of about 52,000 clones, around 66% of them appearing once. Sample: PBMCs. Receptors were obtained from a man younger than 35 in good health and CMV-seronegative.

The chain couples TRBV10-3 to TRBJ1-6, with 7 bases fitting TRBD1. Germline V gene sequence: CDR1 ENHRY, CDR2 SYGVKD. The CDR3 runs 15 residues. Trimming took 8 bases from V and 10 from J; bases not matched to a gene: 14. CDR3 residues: CAIRADTGEPSPLHF. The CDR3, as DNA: TGTGCCATCCGGGCCGATACAGGGGAACCCTCACCCCTCCACTTT.

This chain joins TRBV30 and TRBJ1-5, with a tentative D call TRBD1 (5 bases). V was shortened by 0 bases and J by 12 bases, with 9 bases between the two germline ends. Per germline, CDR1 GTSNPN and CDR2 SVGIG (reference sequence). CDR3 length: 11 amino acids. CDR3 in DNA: TGTGCCTGGAGTGTAGGGGCCCACCAGCATTTT. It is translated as CAWSVGAHQHF.

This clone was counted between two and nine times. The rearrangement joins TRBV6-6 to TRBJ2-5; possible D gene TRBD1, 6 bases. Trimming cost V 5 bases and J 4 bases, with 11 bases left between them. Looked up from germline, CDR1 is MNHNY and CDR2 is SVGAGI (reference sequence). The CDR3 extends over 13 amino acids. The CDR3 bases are TGTGCCAGCAGTCAAACAGGGCGAGAGACCCAGTACTTC. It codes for CASSQTGRETQYF.

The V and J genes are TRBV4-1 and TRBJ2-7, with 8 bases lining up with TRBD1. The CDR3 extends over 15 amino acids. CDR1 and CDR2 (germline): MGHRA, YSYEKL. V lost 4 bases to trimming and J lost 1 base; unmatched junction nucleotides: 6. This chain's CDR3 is CASSPRTGRSYEQYF. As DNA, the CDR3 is TGCGCCAGCAGCCCAAGGACAGGGAGGTCCTACGAGCAGTACTTC.

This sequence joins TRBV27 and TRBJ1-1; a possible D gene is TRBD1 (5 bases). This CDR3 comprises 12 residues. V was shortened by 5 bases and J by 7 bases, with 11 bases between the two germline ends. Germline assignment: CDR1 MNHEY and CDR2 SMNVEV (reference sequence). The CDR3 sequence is CASSSLGLEAFF. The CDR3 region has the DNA TGTGCCAGCAGTAGCCTGGGGCTTGAAGCTTTCTTT.

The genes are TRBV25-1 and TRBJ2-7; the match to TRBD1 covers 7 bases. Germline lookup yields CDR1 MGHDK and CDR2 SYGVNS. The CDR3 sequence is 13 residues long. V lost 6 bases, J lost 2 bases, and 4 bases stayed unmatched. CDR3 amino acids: CASRGQSTYEQYF. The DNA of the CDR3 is TGTGCCAGCAGGGGACAGTCAACCTACGAGCAGTACTTC.

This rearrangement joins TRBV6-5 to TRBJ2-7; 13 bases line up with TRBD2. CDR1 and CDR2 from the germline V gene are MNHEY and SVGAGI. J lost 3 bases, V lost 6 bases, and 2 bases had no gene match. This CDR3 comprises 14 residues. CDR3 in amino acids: CASSRTSGSYEQYF. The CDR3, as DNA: TGTGCCAGCAGCCGGACTAGCGGGAGCTACGAGCAGTACTTC.

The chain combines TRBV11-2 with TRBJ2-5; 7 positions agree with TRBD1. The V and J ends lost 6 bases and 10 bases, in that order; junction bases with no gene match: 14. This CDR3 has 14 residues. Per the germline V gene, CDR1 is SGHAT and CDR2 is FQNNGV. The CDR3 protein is CASRLTTDRHYQYF. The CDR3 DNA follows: TGTGCCAGCAGATTGACTACGGACAGGCATTACCAGTACTTC.

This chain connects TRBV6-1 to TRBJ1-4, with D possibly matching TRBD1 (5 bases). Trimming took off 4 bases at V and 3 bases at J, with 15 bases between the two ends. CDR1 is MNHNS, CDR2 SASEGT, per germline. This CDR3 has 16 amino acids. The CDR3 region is CASSAGVGVANEKLFF. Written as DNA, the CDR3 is TGTGCCAGCAGTGCGGGGGTGGGGGTTGCTAATGAAAAACTGTTTTTT.

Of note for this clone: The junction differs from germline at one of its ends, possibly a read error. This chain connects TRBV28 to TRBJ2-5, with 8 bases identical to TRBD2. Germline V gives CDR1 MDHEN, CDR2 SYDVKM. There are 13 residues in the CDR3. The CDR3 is CASSGTSHETQYF. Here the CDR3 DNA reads TGTGCGAGCAGTGGGACTAGTCATGAGACCCAGTACTTC.

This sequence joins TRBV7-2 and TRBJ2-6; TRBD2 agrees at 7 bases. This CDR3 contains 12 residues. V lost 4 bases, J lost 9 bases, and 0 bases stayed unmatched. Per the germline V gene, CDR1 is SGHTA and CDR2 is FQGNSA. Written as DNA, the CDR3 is TGTGCCAGCAGCTGGGACTACAACGTCCTGACTTTC. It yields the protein CASSWDYNVLTF.

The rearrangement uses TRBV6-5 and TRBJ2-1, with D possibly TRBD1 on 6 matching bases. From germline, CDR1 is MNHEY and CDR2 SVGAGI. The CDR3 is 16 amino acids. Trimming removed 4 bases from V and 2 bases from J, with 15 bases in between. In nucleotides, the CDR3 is TGTGCCAGCAGTTCCCAACAGGGTAACCCCTACAATGAGCAGTTCTTC. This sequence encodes CASSSQQGNPYNEQFF.

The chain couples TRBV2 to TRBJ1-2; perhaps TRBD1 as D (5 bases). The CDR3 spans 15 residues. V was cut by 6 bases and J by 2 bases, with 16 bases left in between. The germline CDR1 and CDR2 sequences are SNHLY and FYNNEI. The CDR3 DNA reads TGTGCCAGCAGGGGGGGGACGTCGGGAAACTATGGCTACACCTTC. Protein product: CASRGGTSGNYGYTF.

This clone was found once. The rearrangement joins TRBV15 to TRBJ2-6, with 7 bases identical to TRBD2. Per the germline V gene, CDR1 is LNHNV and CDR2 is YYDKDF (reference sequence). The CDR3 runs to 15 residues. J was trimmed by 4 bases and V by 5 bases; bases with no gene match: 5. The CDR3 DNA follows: TGTGCCACCAGCCGTGGGGGGGTCGGGGCCAACGTCCTGACTTTC. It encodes CATSRGGVGANVLTF.

The CDR3 spells CASSLDFWAAQSSYEQYF. The CDR3 nucleotides are TGTGCCAGCAGCTTAGATTTTTGGGCCGCCCAGAGCTCCTACGAGCAGTACTTC. The chain carries TRBV7-9 and TRBJ2-7, with no clear D. Trimming removed 1 base at V and 0 bases at J, with 19 bases between. Germline CDR1 is SEHNR and CDR2 is FQNEAQ (reference sequence). There are 18 residues in the CDR3.

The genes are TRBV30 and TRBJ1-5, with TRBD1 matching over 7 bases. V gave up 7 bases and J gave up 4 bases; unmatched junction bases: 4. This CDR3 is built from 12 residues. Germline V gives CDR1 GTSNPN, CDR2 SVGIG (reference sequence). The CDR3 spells CAFQGENQPQHF. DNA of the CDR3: TGTGCCTTCCAGGGGGAAAATCAGCCCCAGCATTTT. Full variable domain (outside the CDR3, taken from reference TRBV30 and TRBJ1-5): SQTIHQWPATLVQPVGSPLSLECTVEGTSNPNLYWYRQAAGRGLQLLFYSVGIGQISSEVPQNLSASRPQDRQFILSSKKLLLSDSGFYLCAFQGENQPQHFGDGTRLSIL.

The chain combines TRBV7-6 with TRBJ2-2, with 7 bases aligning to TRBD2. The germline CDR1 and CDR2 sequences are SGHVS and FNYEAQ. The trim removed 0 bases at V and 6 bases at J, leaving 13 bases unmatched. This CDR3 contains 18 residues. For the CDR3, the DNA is TGTGCCAGCAGCTTAGCATCAACTAGCGCCACTCCTGCCGGGGAGCTGTTTTTT. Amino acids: CASSLASTSATPAGELFF. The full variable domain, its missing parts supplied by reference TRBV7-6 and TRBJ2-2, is GAGVSQSPRYKVTKRGQDVALRCDPISGHVSLYWYRQALGQGPEFLTYFNYEAQQDKSGLPNDRFSAERPEGSISTLTIQRTEQRDSAMYRCASSLASTSATPAGELFFGEGSRLTVL.

CDR3 DNA: TGTGCCAGCAGCTTGTACAATCAGCCCCAGCATTTT. The encoded protein is CASSLYNQPQHF. The chain recombines TRBV5-5 with TRBJ1-5, with D hard to call. V shed 1 base and J shed 3 bases, with 2 bases lying between them. The CDR3 length is 12 residues. Germline loops: CDR1 SGHKS, CDR2 YYEKEE (reference sequence).

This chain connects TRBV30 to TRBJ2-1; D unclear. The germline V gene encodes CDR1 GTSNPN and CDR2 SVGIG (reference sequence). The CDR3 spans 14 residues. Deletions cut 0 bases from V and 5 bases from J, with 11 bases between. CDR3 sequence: CAWSVTRSNNEQFF. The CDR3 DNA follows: TGTGCCTGGAGTGTGACGCGGTCCAACAATGAGCAGTTCTTC. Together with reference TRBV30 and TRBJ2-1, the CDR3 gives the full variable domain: SQTIHQWPATLVQPVGSPLSLECTVEGTSNPNLYWYRQAAGRGLQLLFYSVGIGQISSEVPQNLSASRPQDRQFILSSKKLLLSDSGFYLCAWSVTRSNNEQFFGPGTRLTVL.

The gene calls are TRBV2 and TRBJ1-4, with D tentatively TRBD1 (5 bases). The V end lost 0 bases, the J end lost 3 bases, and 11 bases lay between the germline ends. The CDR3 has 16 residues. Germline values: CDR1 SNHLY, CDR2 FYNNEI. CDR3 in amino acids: CASSEAGGFANEKLFF. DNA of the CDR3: TGTGCCAGCAGTGAAGCGGGGGGGTTCGCTAATGAAAAACTGTTTTTT.

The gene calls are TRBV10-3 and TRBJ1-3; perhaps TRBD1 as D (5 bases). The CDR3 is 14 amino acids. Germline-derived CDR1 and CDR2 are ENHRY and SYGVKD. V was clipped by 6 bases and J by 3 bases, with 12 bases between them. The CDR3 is CAIRAGPSGNTIYF. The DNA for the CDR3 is TGTGCCATCAGGGCGGGGCCGAGTGGAAACACCATATATTTT.

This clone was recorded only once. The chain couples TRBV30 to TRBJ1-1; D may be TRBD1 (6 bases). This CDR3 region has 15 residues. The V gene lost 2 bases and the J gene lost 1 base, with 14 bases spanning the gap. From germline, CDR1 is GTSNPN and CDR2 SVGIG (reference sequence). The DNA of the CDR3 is TGTGCCTGGAGTCCGGGGGGCAGGTCGAACACTGAAGCTTTCTTT. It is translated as CAWSPGGRSNTEAFF.

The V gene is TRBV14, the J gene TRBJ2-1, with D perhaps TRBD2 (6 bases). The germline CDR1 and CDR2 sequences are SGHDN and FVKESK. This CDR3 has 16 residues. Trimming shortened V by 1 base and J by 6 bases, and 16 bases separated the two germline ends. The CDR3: CASSQVKLAISNEQFF. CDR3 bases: TGTGCCAGCAGCCAAGTGAAACTAGCAATCAGCAATGAGCAGTTCTTC.

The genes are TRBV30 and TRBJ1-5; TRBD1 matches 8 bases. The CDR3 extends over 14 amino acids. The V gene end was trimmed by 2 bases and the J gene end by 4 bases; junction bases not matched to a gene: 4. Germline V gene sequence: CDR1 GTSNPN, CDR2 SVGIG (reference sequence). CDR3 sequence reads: CAWSTGQGNQPQHF. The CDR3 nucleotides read TGTGCCTGGAGTACCGGACAGGGAAATCAGCCCCAGCATTTT. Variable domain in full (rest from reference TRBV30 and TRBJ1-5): SQTIHQWPATLVQPVGSPLSLECTVEGTSNPNLYWYRQAAGRGLQLLFYSVGIGQISSEVPQNLSASRPQDRQFILSSKKLLLSDSGFYLCAWSTGQGNQPQHFGDGTRLSIL.

The CDR3 coding sequence is TGCGCCAGCAGCCCGCAGGGTGGGTCCAATCAGCCCCAGCATTTT. Encoded protein: CASSPQGGSNQPQHF. The chain recombines TRBV5-1 with TRBJ1-5, with D perhaps matching TRBD1 (5 bases). The length of the CDR3 is 15 residues. Deletions cut 4 bases from V and 3 bases from J, with 14 bases between. From germline, CDR1 is SGHRS and CDR2 YFSETQ.

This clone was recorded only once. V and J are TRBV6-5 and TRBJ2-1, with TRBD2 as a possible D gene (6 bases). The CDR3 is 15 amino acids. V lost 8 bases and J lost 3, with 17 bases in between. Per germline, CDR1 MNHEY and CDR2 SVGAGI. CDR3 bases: TGTGCCAGCGCTTTAAATAGCGGAATCTACAATGAGCAGTTCTTC. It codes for CASALNSGIYNEQFF.

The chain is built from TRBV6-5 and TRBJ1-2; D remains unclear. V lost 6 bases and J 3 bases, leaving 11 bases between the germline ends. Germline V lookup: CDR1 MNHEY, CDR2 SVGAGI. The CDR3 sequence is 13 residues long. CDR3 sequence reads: CASSRGSDYGYTF. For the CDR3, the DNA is TGTGCCAGCAGCCGGGGTAGCGACTATGGCTACACCTTC.

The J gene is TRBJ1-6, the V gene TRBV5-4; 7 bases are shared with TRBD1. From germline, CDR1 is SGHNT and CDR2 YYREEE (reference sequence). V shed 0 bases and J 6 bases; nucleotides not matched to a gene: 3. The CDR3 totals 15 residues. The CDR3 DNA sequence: TGTGCCAGCAGCTTGGCGACAGGGAGTAATTCACCCCTCCACTTT. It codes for CASSLATGSNSPLHF.